This T cell receptor (beta chain) was documented in a study of cytomegalovirus exposure and HLA in healthy donors. The CDR3 runs to 17 residues. The V segment lost 5 bases and the J segment 5 bases; nucleotides outside the gene matches: 13. In germline, CDR1 is PRHDT, CDR2 FYEKMQ (reference sequence). PCR primers comprised 60 Vbeta and 13 Jbeta primers. Data came from immunoSEQ multiplex PCR; TCRdb stores just in-frame clones and leaves some out. The sample lists over 150,000 clones, around 80% seen once, with about 1.9% in the top ten. The sequence came from a human donor in good health. The chain joins TRBV13 to TRBJ2-5; TRBD1 aligns across 11 bases. The sequencing input was PBMCs. CDR3 in amino acids: CASSGAPGTGGKETQYF. CDR3 sequence (DNA): TGTGCCAGCAGCGGCGCACCCGGGACAGGGGGTAAGGAGACCCAGTACTTC. Full variable domain (outside the CDR3, taken from reference TRBV13 and TRBJ2-5): AAGVIQSPRHLIKEKRETATLKCYPIPRHDTVYWYQQGPGQDPQFLISFYEKMQSDKGSIPDRFSAQQFSDYHSELNMSSLELGDSALYFCASSGAPGTGGKETQYFGPGTRLLVL.